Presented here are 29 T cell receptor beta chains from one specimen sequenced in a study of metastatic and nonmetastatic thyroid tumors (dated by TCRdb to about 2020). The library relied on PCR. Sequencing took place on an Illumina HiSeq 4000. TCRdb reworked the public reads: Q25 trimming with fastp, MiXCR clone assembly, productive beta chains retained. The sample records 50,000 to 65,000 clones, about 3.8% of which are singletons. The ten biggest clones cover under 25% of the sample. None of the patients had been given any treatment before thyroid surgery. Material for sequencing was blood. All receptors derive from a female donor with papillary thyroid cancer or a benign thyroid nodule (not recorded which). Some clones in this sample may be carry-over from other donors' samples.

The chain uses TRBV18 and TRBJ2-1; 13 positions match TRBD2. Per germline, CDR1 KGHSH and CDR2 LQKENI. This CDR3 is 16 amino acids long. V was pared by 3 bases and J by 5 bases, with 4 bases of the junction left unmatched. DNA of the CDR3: TGTGCCAGCTCACCTTTACTAGCGGGAGGGAACAATGAGCAGTTCTTC. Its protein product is CASSPLLAGGNNEQFF.

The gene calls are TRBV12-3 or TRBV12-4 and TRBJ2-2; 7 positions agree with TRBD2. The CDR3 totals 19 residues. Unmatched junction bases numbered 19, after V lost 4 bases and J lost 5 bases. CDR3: CASSYSISRLGEGTGELFF. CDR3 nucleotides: TGTGCCAGCAGTTACTCGATAAGCCGGTTGGGGGAGGGGACCGGGGAGCTGTTTTTT.

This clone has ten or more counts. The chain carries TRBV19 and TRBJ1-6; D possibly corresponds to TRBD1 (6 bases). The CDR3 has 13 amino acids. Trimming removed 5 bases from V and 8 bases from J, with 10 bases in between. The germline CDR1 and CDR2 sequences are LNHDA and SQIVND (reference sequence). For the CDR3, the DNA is TGTGCCAGTAGTCCCCGACAGGATTCACCCCTCCACTTT. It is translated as CASSPRQDSPLHF.

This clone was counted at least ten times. In DNA form, the CDR3 reads TGTGCCAGCAGCTTAGGGCAGTATAATGAAAAACTGTTTTTT. It specifies CASSLGQYNEKLFF. The chain joins TRBV7-9 to TRBJ1-4; D uncertain. The CDR3 covers 14 residues. Germline CDR1 SEHNR, CDR2 FQNEAQ (reference sequence). Trimming removed 1 base at V and 4 bases at J, with 7 bases between.

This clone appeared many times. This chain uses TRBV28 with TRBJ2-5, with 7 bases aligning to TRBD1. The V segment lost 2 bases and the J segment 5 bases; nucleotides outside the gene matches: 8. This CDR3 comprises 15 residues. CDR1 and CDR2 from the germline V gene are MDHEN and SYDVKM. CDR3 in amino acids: CASSLPTGIHETQYF. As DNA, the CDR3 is TGTGCCAGCAGTTTACCGACAGGGATACACGAGACCCAGTACTTC.

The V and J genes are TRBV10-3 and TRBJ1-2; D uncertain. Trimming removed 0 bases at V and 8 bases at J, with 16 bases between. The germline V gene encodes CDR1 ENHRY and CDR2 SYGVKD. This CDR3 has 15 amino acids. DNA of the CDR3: TGTGCCATCAGTGAGTCCGGTTGGGTGCTCTACGGCTACACCTTC. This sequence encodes CAISESGWVLYGYTF.

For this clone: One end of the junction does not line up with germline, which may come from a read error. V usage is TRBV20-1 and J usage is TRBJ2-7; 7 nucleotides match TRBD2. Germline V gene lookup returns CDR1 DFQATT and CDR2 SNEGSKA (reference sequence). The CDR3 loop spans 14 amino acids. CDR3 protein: CSATGTIGYYAQYF. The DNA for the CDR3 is TGCAGTGCCACCGGGACTATCGGATACTACGCGCAGTACTTC.

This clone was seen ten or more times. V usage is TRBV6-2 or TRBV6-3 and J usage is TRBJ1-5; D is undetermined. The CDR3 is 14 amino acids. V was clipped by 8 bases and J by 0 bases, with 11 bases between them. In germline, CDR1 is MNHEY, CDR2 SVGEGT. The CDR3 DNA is TGTGCCAGCGAACCCCACACTAGCAATCAGCCCCAGCATTTT. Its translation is CASEPHTSNQPQHF.

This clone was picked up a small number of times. For the CDR3, the DNA is TGTGCCAGCAGTGCAACAGGGACCACAGATACGCAGTATTTT. Encoded protein: CASSATGTTDTQYF. This chain uses TRBV6-4 with TRBJ2-3, with D tentatively TRBD1 (6 bases). Trimming shortened V by 4 bases and J by 2 bases, and 10 bases separated the two germline ends. Germline CDR1 reads MRHNA; CDR2 reads SNTAGT. The CDR3 length is 14 residues.

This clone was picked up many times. In nucleotides, the CDR3 is TGTGCCAGCAGCTTGGGGCAGAGAGCCGGGGAGCTGTTTTTT. Amino acid sequence: CASSLGQRAGELFF. The rearrangement links TRBV5-5 to TRBJ2-2; D call uncertain. The CDR3 covers 14 residues. Trimming left V 0 bases short and J 6 bases short, with 9 bases between. Germline CDR1 reads SGHKS; CDR2 reads YYEKEE (reference sequence).

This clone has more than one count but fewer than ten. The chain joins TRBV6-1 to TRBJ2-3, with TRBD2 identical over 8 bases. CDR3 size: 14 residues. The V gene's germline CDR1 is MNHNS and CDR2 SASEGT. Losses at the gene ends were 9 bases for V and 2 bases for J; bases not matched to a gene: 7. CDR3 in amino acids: CASTSGSPTDTQYF. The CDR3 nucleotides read TGTGCCAGTACAAGCGGGAGCCCCACAGATACGCAGTATTTT.

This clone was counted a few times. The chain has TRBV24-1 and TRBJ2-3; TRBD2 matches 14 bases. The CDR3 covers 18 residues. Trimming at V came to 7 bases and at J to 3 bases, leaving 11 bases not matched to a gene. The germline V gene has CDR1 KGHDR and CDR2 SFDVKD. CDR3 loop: CATRLYLGLAGDTDTQYF. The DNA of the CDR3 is TGTGCCACCAGACTTTACCTGGGACTAGCGGGAGATACAGATACGCAGTATTTT.

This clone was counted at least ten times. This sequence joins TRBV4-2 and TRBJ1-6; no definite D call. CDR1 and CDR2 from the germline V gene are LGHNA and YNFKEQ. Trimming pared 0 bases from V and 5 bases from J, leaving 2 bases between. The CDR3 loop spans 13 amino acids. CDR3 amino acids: CASSQDDNSPLHF. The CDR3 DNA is TGTGCCAGCAGCCAAGACGATAATTCACCCCTCCACTTT.

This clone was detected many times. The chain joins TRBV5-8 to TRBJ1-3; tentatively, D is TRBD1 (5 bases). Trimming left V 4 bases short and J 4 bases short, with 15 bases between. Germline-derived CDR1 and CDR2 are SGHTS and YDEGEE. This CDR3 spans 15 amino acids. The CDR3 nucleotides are TGTGCCAGCAGCCGTACATGGGGGTCGGGAAACACCATATATTTT. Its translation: CASSRTWGSGNTIYF. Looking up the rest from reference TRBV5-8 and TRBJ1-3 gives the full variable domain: EAGVTQSPTHLIKTRGQQATLRCSPISGHTSVYWYQQALGLGLQFLLWYDEGEERNRGNFPPRFSGRQFPNYSSELNVNALELEDSALYLCASSRTWGSGNTIYFGEGSWLTVV.

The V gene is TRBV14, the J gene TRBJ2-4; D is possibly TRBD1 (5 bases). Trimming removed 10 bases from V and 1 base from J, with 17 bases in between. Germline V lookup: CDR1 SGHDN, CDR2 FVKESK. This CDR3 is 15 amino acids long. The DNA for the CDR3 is TGTGCCACCTTACAGGCGCGAACGGCCAAAAACATTCAGTACTTC. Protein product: CATLQARTAKNIQYF.

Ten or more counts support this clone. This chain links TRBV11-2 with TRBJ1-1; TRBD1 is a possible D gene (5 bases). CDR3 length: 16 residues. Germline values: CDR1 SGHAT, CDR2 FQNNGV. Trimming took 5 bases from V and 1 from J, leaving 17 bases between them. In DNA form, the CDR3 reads TGTGCCAGCAGCCGATTAATGACAACAGGGAACACTGAAGCTTTCTTT. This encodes CASSRLMTTGNTEAFF.

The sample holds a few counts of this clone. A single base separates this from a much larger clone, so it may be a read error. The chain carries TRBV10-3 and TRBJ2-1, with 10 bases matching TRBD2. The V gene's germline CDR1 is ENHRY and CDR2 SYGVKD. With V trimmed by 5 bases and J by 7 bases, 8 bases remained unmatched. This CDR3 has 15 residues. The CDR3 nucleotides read TGTGCCATCAGTCCCAGCGGGAGGGCCTCAAATGAGCAGTTCTTC. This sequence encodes CAISPSGRASNEQFF.

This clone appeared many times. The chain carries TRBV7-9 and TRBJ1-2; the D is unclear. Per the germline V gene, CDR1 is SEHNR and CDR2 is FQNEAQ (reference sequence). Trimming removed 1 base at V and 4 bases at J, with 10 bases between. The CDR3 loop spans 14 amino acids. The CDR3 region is CASSLGEGTYGYTF. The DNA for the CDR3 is TGTGCCAGCAGCTTAGGAGAGGGAACCTATGGCTACACCTTC.

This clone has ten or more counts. This chain's CDR3 is CASGLAGSWDEQFF. The CDR3 bases are TGTGCCAGCGGACTAGCGGGGAGTTGGGATGAGCAGTTCTTC. The V call is TRBV10-3, the J call TRBJ2-1; 12 bases are shared with TRBD2. V lost 10 bases and J lost 8; bases outside the gene matches: 9. CDR3 length: 14 amino acids. Per germline, CDR1 ENHRY and CDR2 SYGVKD.

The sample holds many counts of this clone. For the CDR3, the DNA is TGTGCCAGCAGCTGGGGAGGGGAGGTCAATCAGCCCCAGCATTTT. Translation: CASSWGGEVNQPQHF. V gene TRBV5-5 combines with J gene TRBJ1-5; weak D call: TRBD1 (5 bases). The V and J ends lost 3 bases and 3 bases respectively, with 13 bases between them. The CDR3 has 15 residues. From germline, CDR1 is SGHKS and CDR2 YYEKEE (reference sequence).

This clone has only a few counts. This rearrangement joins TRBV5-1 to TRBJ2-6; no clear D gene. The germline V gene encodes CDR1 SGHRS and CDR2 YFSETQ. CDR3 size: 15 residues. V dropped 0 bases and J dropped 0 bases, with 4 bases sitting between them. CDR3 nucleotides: TGCGCCAGCAGCTTGGGCGCCTCTGGGGCCAACGTCCTGACTTTC. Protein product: CASSLGASGANVLTF.

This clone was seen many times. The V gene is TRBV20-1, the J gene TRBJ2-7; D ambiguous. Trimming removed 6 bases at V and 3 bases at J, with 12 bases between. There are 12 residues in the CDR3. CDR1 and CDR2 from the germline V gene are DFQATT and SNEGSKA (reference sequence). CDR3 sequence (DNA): TGCAGTGCGTGGAACGCGAACTACGAGCAGTACTTC. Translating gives CSAWNANYEQYF.

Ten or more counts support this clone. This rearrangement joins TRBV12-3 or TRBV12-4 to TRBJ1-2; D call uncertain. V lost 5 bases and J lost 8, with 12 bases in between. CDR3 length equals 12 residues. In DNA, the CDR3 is TGTGCCAGCAGTGGCCGCGGCCCGGGCTACACCTTC. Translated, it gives CASSGRGPGYTF.

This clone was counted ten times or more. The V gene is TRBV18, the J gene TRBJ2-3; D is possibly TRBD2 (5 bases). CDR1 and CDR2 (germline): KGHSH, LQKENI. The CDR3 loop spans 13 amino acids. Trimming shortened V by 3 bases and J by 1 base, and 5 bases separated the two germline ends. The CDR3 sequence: CASSPGGTDTQYF. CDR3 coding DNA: TGTGCCAGCTCACCCGGGGGCACAGATACGCAGTATTTT. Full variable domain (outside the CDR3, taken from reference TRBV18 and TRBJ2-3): NAGVMQNPRHLVRRRGQEARLRCSPMKGHSHVYWYRQLPEEGLKFMVYLQKENIIDESGMPKERFSAEFPKEGPSILRIQQVVRGDSAAYFCASSPGGTDTQYFGPGTRLTVL.

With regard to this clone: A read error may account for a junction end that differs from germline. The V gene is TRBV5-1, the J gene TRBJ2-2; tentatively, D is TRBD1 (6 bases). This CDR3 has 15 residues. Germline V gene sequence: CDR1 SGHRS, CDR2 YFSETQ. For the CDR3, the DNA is TGCGCCAGCACCCCCCGGACAGAGGACACCGGGGAGCTATTTTTT. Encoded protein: CASTPRTEDTGELFF.

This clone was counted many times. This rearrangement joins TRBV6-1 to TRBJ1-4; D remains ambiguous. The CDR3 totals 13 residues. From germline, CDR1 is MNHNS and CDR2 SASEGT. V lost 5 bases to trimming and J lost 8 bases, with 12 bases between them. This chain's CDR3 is CASSFGPGEKLFF. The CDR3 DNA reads TGTGCCAGCAGTTTCGGGCCTGGGGAAAAACTGTTTTTT.

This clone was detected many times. The CDR3 sequence is CASSWTRGDSPLHF. For the CDR3, the DNA is TGTGCCAGCAGCTGGACAAGGGGGGATTCACCCCTCCACTTT. J is TRBJ1-6 and V is TRBV11-1; a possible D gene is TRBD1 (6 bases). V dropped 4 bases and J dropped 8 bases, with 12 bases sitting between them. Germline assignment: CDR1 SGHAT and CDR2 FQDESV (reference sequence). This CDR3 contains 14 residues.

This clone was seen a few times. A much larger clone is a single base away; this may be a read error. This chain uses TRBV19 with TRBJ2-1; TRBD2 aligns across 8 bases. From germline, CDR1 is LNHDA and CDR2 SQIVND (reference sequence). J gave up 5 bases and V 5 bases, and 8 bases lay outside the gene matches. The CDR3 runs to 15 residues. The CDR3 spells CASSSGLAGNNEQFF. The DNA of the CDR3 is TGTGCCAGTAGTTCTGGGCTAGCGGGCAACAATGAGCAGTTCTTC. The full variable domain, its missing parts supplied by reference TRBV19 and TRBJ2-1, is DGGITQSPKYLFRKEGQNVTLSCEQNLNHDAMYWYRQDPGQGLRLIYYSQIVNDFQKGDIAEGYSVSREKKESFPLTVTSAQKNPTAFYLCASSSGLAGNNEQFFGPGTRLTVL.

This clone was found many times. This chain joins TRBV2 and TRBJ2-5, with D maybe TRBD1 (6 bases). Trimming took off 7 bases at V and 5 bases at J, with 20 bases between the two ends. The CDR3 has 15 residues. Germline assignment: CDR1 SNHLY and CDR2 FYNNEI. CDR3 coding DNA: TGTGCCAGCAACCTCCAGGGGAGAGTCCGGGAGACCCAGTACTTC. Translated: CASNLQGRVRETQYF.